The entry below gives a single T cell receptor beta chain sequence along with its context. Its antigen remains undetermined. No base-level quality is on record; no much larger clone is a single base apart. This sample was included in a study of blood T cell repertoires in COVID-19 (TCRdb year 2020). About the investigation overall: Samples covering the acute and convalescent phases of COVID-19 were provided by collaborators in the United States, Italy and Spain. The dataset comprised deeply sampled blood TCRbeta repertoires from subjects exposed to, actively infected with, or recovered from COVID-19. Where HLA class I and class II types were available, the types were taken from metadata supplied by the sample provider, not from assay-based typing. The material from the prospective study consisted of cDNA or gDNA derived from T cells, B-cell-depleted T cells, or PBMCs. Samples came from the ongoing ImmuneRACE study (first 160 participants) plus 1,254 subjects from 6 global collaborators. The repertoires were released in a freely available public database meant as a resource for research on the immune response to SARS-CoV-2. A de-identified subject ID, COVID-19 status, age in years and sex were almost always included in the sample metadata. Overall results and qualifications from the work: How much clinical and demographic metadata was included differed by source and by participant, and the metadata was provided uncurated.

Reading the germline V gene (reference sequence) gives CDR1 LNHDA and CDR2 SQIVND. The CDR3, cysteine through phenylalanine, is 15 amino acids long. Only CDR3 DNA is held: 45 bases, read in frame from base 1. Trimming accounts for 4 bases at V and 0 bases at J, while the number of junction bases matched to no gene is 2. Collaborating institutions collected whole blood in K2EDTA tubes following their own protocols. For TCRbeta analysis, collaborators shipped samples in one of three forms: frozen whole blood, isolated PBMCs, or DNA extracted from either of those sample types. TCRbeta CDR3 regions were amplified from genomic DNA by means of the immunoSEQ Assay, a bias-controlled multiplex PCR. In the source study's methods: The number of nucleated cells in each sample was estimated from the amplification of reference gene primers within the assay. To quantify the absolute abundance of each unique TCRbeta CDR3 rearrangement, sequence reads were collapsed and filtered. Productive Simpson clonality was computed per sample as the square root of Simpson's diversity index over productive rearrangements. TCRdb retrieved this table from immuneACCESS and kept in-frame rearrangements only. Not all clones are present; in checked studies, unresolved V genes account for under half, and no reason is known for the remainder. D and trimming come from the DNA, and the V and J calls and clone size come from that table. The sample has about 200,000 clones on record, about 84% of them singletons. The ten largest clones capture 6% to 9.5% of the sample.

Material: peripheral blood. This receptor chain uses TRBV19 and TRBJ2-1; TRBD1 fits 8 bases in the junction. The receptor's source is an elderly woman with acute or convalescent COVID-19. The nucleotides are TGTGCCAGTAGTAGACAGGGGCGCTCCTACAATGAGCAGTTCTTC. Translated, it reads CASSRQGRSYNEQFF.